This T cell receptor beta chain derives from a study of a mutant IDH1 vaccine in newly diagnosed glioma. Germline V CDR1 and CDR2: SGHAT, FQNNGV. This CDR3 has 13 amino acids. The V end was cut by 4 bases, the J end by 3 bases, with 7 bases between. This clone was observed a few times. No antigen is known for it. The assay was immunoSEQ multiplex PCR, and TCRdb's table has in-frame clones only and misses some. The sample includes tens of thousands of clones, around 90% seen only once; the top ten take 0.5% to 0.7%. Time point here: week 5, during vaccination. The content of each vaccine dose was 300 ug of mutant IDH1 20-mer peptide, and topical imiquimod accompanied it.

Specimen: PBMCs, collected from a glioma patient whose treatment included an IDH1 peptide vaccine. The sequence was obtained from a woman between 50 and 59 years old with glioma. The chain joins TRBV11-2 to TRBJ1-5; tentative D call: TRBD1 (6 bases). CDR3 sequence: CASSYRDNQPQHF. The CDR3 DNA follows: TGTGCCAGCAGCTACAGGGACAATCAGCCCCAGCATTTT.